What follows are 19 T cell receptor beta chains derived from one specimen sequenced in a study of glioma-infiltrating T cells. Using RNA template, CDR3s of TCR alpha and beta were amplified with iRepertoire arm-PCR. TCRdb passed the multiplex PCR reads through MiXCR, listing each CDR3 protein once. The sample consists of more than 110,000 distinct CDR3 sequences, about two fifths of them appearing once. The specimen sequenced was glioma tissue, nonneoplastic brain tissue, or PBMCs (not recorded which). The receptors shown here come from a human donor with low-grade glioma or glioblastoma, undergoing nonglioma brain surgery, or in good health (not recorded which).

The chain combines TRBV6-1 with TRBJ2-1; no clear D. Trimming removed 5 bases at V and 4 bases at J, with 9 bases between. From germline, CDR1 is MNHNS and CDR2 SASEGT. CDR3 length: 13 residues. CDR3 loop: CASSPGYYNEQFF. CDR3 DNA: TGTGCCAGCAGTCCGGGCTATTACAATGAGCAGTTCTTC.

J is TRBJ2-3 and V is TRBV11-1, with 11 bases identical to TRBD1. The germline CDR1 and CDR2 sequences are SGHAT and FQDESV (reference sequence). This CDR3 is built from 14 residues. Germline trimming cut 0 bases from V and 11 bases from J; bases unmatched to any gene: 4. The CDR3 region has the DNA TGTGCCAGCAGCTTAGCGGGACAGGGGGTGATGCAGTATTTT. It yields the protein CASSLAGQGVMQYF.

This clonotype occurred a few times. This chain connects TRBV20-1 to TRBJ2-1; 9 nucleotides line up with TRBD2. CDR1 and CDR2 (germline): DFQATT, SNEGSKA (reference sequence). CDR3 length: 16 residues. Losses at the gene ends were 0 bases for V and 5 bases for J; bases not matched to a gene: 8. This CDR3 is CSARDRLAGPNNEQFF. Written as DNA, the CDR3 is TGCAGTGCTAGAGATCGTCTAGCGGGACCCAACAATGAGCAGTTCTTC.

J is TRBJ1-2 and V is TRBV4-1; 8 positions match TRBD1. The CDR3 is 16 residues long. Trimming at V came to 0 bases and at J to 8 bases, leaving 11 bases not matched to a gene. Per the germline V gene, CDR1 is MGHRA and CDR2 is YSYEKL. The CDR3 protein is CASSQDYGQGAYGYTF. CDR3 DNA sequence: TGCGCCAGCAGCCAAGATTACGGGCAGGGGGCTTACGGCTACACCTTC.

CDR3 sequence: CSARAPYVQTQYF. In DNA, the CDR3 is TGCAGTGCTAGAGCCCCCTACGTTCAGACCCAGTACTTC. The rearrangement joins TRBV20-1 to TRBJ2-5; D call uncertain. Trimming stripped 1 base from V and 6 bases from J, with 12 bases between. The CDR3 is 13 residues long. CDR1 is DFQATT and CDR2 is SNEGSKA in the germline V gene (reference sequence).

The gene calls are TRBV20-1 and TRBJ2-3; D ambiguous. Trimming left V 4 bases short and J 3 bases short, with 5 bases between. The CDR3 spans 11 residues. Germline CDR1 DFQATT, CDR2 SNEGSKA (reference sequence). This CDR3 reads CSAIFTDTQYF. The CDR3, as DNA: TGCAGTGCTATATTTACAGATACGCAGTATTTT.

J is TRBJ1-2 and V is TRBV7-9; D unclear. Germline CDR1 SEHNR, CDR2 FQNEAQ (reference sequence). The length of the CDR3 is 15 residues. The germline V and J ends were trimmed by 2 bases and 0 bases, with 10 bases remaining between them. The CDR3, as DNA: TGTGCCAGCAGCTTAAACAGCGTTACTAACTATGGCTACACCTTC. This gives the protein CASSLNSVTNYGYTF.

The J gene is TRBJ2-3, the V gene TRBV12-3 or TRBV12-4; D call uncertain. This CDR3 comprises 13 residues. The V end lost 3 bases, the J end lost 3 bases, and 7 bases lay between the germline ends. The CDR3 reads CASSLAATDTQYF. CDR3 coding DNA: TGTGCCAGCAGTTTGGCCGCGACAGATACGCAGTATTTT.

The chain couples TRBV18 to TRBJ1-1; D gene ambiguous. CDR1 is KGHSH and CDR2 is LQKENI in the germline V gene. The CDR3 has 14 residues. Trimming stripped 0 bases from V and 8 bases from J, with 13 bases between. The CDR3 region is CASSPPNTAAEAFF. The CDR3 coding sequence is TGTGCCAGCTCACCACCGAACACAGCTGCAGAAGCTTTCTTT.

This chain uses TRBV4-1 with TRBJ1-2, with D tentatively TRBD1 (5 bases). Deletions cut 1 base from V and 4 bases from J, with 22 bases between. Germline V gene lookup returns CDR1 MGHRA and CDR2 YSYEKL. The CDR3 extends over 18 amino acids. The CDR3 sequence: CASSQVGGGGSRGYGYTF. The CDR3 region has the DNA TGCGCCAGCAGCCAAGTGGGCGGGGGAGGGAGTAGGGGCTATGGCTACACCTTC.

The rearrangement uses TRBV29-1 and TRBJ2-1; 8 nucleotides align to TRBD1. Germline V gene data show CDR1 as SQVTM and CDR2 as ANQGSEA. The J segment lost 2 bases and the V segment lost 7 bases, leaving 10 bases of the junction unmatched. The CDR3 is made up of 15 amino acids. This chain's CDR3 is CSAGQGSPTYNEQFF. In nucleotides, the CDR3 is TGCAGCGCCGGACAGGGATCCCCCACCTACAATGAGCAGTTCTTC.

CDR3 loop: CSANNLANYGYTF. CDR3 in DNA: TGCAGTGCTAACAACCTAGCTAACTATGGCTACACCTTC. The genes are TRBV20-1 and TRBJ1-2; D is ambiguous. CDR3 size: 13 residues. With 4 bases removed from V and 0 bases from J, the gap between germline ends came to 9 bases. Germline V gives CDR1 DFQATT, CDR2 SNEGSKA (reference sequence).

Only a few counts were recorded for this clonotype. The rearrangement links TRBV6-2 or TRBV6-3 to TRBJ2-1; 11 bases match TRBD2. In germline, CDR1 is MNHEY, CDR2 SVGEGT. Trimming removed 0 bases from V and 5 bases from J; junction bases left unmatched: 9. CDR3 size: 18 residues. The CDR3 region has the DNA TGTGCCAGCAGTTACTCGACCCTACTAGCGGGGGCCGACAATGAGCAGTTCTTC. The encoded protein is CASSYSTLLAGADNEQFF.

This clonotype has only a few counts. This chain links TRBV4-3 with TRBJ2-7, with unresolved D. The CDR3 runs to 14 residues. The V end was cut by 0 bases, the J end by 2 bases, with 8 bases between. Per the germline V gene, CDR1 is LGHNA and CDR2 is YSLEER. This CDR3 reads CASSQEEATYEQYF. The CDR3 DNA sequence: TGCGCCAGCAGCCAAGAAGAAGCTACCTACGAGCAGTACTTC.

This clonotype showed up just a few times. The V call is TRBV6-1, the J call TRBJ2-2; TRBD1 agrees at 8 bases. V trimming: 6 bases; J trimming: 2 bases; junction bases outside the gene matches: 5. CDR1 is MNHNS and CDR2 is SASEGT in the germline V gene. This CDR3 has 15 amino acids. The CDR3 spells CASSDRGSNTGELFF. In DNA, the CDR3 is TGTGCCAGCAGCGACAGGGGCTCCAACACCGGGGAGCTGTTTTTT.

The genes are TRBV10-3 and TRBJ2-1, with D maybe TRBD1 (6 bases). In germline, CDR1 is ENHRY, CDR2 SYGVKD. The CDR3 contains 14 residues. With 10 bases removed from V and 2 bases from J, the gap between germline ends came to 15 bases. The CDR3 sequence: CATLNRDAYNEQFF. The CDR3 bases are TGTGCCACCCTAAACAGGGACGCCTACAATGAGCAGTTCTTC.

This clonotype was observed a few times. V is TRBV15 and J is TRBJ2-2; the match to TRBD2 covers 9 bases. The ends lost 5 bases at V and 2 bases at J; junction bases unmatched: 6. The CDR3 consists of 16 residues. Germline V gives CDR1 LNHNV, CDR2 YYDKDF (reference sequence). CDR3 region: CATSGGLALNTGELFF. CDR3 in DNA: TGTGCCACCAGCGGGGGACTAGCCCTAAACACCGGGGAGCTGTTTTTT.

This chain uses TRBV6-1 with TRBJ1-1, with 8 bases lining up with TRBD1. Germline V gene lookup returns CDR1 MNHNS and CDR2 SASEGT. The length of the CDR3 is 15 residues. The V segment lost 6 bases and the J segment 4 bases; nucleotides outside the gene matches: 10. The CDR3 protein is CASSNADRVGTEAFF. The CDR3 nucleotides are TGTGCCAGCAGCAACGCGGACAGGGTTGGCACTGAAGCTTTCTTT.

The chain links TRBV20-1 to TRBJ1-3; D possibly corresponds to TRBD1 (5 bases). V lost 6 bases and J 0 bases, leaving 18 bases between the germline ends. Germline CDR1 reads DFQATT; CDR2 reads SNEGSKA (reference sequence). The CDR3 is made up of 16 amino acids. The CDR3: CSAPHPNRNSGNTIYF. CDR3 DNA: TGCAGTGCCCCCCACCCTAACAGGAACTCTGGAAACACCATATATTTT.